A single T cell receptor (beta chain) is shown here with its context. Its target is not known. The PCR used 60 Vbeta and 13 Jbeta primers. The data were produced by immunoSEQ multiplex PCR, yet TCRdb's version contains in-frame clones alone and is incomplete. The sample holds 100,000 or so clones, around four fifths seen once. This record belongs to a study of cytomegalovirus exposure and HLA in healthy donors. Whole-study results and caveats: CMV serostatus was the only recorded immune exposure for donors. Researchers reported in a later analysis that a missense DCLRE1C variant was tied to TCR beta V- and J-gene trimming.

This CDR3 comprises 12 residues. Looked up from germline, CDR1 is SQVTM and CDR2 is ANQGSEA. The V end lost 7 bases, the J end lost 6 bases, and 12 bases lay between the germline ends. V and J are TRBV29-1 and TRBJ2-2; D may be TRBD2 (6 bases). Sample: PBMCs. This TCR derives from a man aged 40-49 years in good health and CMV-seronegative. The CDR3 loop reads CSAGPGAGELFF. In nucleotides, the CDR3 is TGCAGCGCCGGACCGGGGGCCGGGGAGCTGTTTTTT.